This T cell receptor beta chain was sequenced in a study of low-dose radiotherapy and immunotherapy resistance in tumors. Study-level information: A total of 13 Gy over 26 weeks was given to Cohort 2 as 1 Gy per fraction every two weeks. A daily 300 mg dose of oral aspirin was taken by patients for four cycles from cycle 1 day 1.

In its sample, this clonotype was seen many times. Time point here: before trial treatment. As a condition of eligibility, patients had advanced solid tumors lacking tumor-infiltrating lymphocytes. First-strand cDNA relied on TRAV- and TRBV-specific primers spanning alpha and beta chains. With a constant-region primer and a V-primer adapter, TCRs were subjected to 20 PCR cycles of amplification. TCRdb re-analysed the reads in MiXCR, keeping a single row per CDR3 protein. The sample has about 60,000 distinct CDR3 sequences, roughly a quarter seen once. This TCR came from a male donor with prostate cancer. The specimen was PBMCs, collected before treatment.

Written as DNA, the CDR3 is TGTGCCAGCAGCTTTGGGGGTGGGGGGCCAAACACTGAAGCTTTCTTT. It yields the protein CASSFGGGGPNTEAFF. This rearrangement joins TRBV5-4 to TRBJ1-1; D is possibly TRBD1 (6 bases). The CDR3 is made up of 16 amino acids. Between the trimmed V and J ends, which lost 2 bases and 2 bases, there was a span of 16 bases. Per germline, CDR1 SGHNT and CDR2 YYREEE (reference sequence).